The 21 T cell receptor beta chains listed next were all sequenced from one sample in a study of T-cell memory formation after mild COVID-19. In TCRdb, the 5' RACE reads were re-called with MiXCR into one record per CDR3 protein. The profile covers about 200,000 distinct CDR3 sequences, with about 9.2% appearing a single time and around 3.4% taken by the ten largest. The sample was PBMCs or a T cell subset sorted from them (not recorded which). These receptors all stem from a man aged 18-30 years who had mild COVID-19 (a few samples of this study predate the infection). Cell type and time point are not known.

This clonotype occurred a few times. The genes are TRBV9 and TRBJ2-5, with D unclear. This CDR3 is 13 amino acids long. The ends were cut back, 4 bases at V and 1 base at J, with 8 bases in the middle. CDR1 is SGDLS, CDR2 YYNGEE, per germline. The CDR3, as DNA: TGTGCCAGCAGCCCGACCTTCCAAGAGACCCAGTACTTC. Translation gives CASSPTFQETQYF.

This clonotype turned up a few times. The rearrangement uses TRBV6-2 or TRBV6-3 and TRBJ2-2; D call uncertain. The CDR3 totals 15 residues. V dropped 2 bases and J dropped 5 bases, with 12 bases sitting between them. Germline assignment: CDR1 MNHEY and CDR2 SVGEGT. The CDR3 nucleotides are TGTGCCAGCAGTTACCATTCGTCGCGTACCGGGGAGCTGTTTTTT. Translating gives CASSYHSSRTGELFF.

V usage is TRBV11-3 and J usage is TRBJ1-3; D is possibly TRBD1 (5 bases). Germline CDR1 is SGHNT and CDR2 is YENEEA. The CDR3 contains 18 residues. Trimming took off 5 bases at V and 2 bases at J, with 22 bases between the two ends. In DNA form, the CDR3 reads TGTGCCAGCAGCCCTCCTGGCCGCCAGGGCGAACCTGGAAACACCATATATTTT. This sequence encodes CASSPPGRQGEPGNTIYF. The full variable domain, in which reference TRBV11-3 and TRBJ1-3 provide the parts outside the CDR3, is EAGVVQSPRYKIIEKKQPVAFWCNPISGHNTLYWYLQNLGQGPELLIRYENEEAVDDSQLPKDRFSAERLKGVDSTLKIQPAELGDSAVYLCASSPPGRQGEPGNTIYFGEGSWLTVV.

This clonotype has only a few counts. The chain is built from TRBV12-3 or TRBV12-4 and TRBJ2-7; D is possibly TRBD1 (5 bases). The CDR3 totals 13 residues. V was cut by 6 bases and J by 0 bases, with 9 bases left in between. CDR3 bases: TGTGCCAGCAGGAAAGACAGCTCCTACGAGCAGTACTTC. Translating gives CASRKDSSYEQYF.

The CDR3 spells CASSLATYLAEQFF. As DNA, the CDR3 is TGTGCCAGCAGCTTAGCAACTTATCTGGCTGAGCAGTTCTTC. The chain recombines TRBV11-2 with TRBJ2-1; no firm D call. Germline CDR1 reads SGHAT; CDR2 reads FQNNGV. This CDR3 is built from 14 residues. The V gene lost 1 base and the J gene lost 9 bases, with 13 bases spanning the gap.

V is TRBV20-1 and J is TRBJ1-5; unclear D gene. The CDR3 consists of 14 residues. Germline assignment: CDR1 DFQATT and CDR2 SNEGSKA (reference sequence). Between the trimmed V and J ends, which lost 6 bases and 0 bases, there was a span of 12 bases. Written as DNA, the CDR3 is TGCAGTGCGAAGTCGGGGATTAGCAATCAGCCCCAGCATTTT. Protein: CSAKSGISNQPQHF.

The chain links TRBV10-1 to TRBJ2-3; 10 bases match TRBD1. The CDR3 has 15 amino acids. CDR1 and CDR2 (germline): WNHNN, SYGVQD (reference sequence). V was pared by 2 bases and J by 1 base, with 0 bases of the junction left unmatched. CDR3 sequence reads: CASSEGTGGTDTQYF. Written as DNA, the CDR3 is TGCGCCAGCAGTGAGGGGACAGGGGGCACAGATACGCAGTATTTT.

This clonotype was detected a few times. The genes are TRBV20-1 and TRBJ2-7, with TRBD2 as a possible D gene (5 bases). V gave up 1 base and J gave up 3 bases, with 13 bases separating them. Germline V gives CDR1 DFQATT, CDR2 SNEGSKA (reference sequence). The CDR3 has 14 amino acids. The DNA for the CDR3 is TGCAGTGCTAGAGGGGAGACGCCGGACTACGAGCAGTACTTC. It encodes CSARGETPDYEQYF.

This clonotype was detected only a few times. The chain links TRBV30 to TRBJ2-5, with D possibly TRBD2 on 6 matching bases. The germline gives CDR1 GTSNPN, CDR2 SVGIG (reference sequence). CDR3 length: 13 amino acids. The ends were cut back, 8 bases at V and 0 bases at J, with 13 bases in the middle. CDR3 in DNA: TGTGCCGGGAACTCGGGGGACCAAGAGACCCAGTACTTC. Its translation is CAGNSGDQETQYF.

The rearrangement joins TRBV7-3 to TRBJ2-7; D is ambiguous. Germline-derived CDR1 and CDR2 are SGHTA and FQGTGA. V shed 1 base and J shed 0 bases, with 10 bases lying between them. The CDR3 extends over 15 amino acids. This CDR3 reads CASSLSGSGSYEQYV. In DNA, the CDR3 is TGTGCCAGCAGCTTAAGCGGTTCAGGCTCCTACGAGCAGTACGTC.

The rearrangement uses TRBV3-2 and TRBJ2-7; the D segment call TRBD1 is taken from the table without a DNA check. TRBV3-2 is a pseudogene segment. There are 16 residues in the CDR3. The CDR3, as DNA: TGTGCCAGCAGCCAAGTATTGGGGACAGCCTCCTACGAGCAGTACTTC. Translated: CASSQVLGTASYEQYF.

This sequence joins TRBV9 and TRBJ2-3, with D tentatively TRBD1 (5 bases). V dropped 0 bases and J dropped 7 bases, with 12 bases sitting between them. CDR3 size: 14 residues. Looked up from germline, CDR1 is SGDLS and CDR2 is YYNGEE. CDR3 sequence reads: CASSVGQGLNTQYF. The CDR3 DNA reads as TGTGCCAGCAGCGTAGGGCAGGGTTTGAATACGCAGTATTTT.

This clonotype qualifies as medium-sized. The rearrangement uses TRBV5-1 and TRBJ2-2; D remains unclear. CDR1 and CDR2 from the germline V gene are SGHRS and YFSETQ. The V end lost 2 bases, the J end lost 1 base, and 3 bases lay between the germline ends. The CDR3 loop spans 13 amino acids. CDR3 region: CASSLGNTGELFF. The CDR3 bases are TGCGCCAGCAGCTTAGGGAACACCGGGGAGCTGTTTTTT.

The J gene is TRBJ1-1, the V gene TRBV28; the D is unclear. CDR1 MDHEN and CDR2 SYDVKM come from the germline V gene. The V end was cut by 1 base, the J end by 4 bases, with 4 bases between. The CDR3 spans 12 residues. The CDR3 DNA follows: TGTGCCAGCAGTTTATCAAGCACTGAAGCTTTCTTT. It translates to CASSLSSTEAFF.

V usage is TRBV3-1 and J usage is TRBJ2-5; 11 bases line up with TRBD2. Germline-derived CDR1 and CDR2 are LGHDT and YNNKEL (reference sequence). The trim removed 1 base at V and 3 bases at J, leaving 4 bases unmatched. There are 16 residues in the CDR3. The CDR3 loop reads CASSQGILAGEETQYF. CDR3 nucleotide sequence: TGTGCCAGCAGCCAAGGGATACTAGCGGGGGAAGAGACCCAGTACTTC.

This clonotype was found a few times. The V and J genes are TRBV12-3 or TRBV12-4 and TRBJ1-2, with D unclear. Trimming removed 2 bases at V and 4 bases at J, with 5 bases between. The CDR3 contains 12 residues. The CDR3 bases are TGTGCCAGCAGTTTATCCAGCTATGGCTACACCTTC. Amino acids: CASSLSSYGYTF.

The V gene is TRBV2, the J gene TRBJ2-3; tentative D call: TRBD1 (7 bases). This CDR3 spans 15 amino acids. V was clipped by 6 bases and J by 1 base, with 14 bases between them. Germline CDR1 is SNHLY and CDR2 is FYNNEI. The CDR3 spells CASSAGTEGTDTQYF. The CDR3 DNA reads TGTGCCAGCAGCGCGGGGACAGAGGGCACAGATACGCAGTATTTT.

The V call is TRBV20-1, the J call TRBJ1-1, with 8 bases identical to TRBD1. The CDR3 is 12 residues long. The germline gives CDR1 DFQATT, CDR2 SNEGSKA (reference sequence). Losses at the gene ends were 6 bases for V and 3 bases for J; bases not matched to a gene: 3. The CDR3 bases are TGCAGTGCCCTGGACAGGGACACTGAAGCTTTCTTT. It encodes CSALDRDTEAFF.

The CDR3 sequence: CASSPNTHPGADTQYF. The CDR3 region has the DNA TGTGCCAGCAGCCCGAACACTCACCCGGGCGCAGATACGCAGTATTTT. The genes are TRBV5-4 and TRBJ2-3; D gene unclear. Germline V CDR1 and CDR2: SGHNT, YYREEE (reference sequence). This CDR3 is 16 amino acids long. V shed 4 bases and J shed 4 bases, with 19 bases lying between them.

The chain recombines TRBV28 with TRBJ1-5, with 8 nucleotides matching TRBD1. The CDR3 spans 14 residues. The V gene end was trimmed by 4 bases and the J gene end by 3 bases; junction bases not matched to a gene: 2. CDR1 and CDR2 (germline): MDHEN, SYDVKM. CDR3 amino acids: CASSSTGANQPQHF. Written as DNA, the CDR3 is TGTGCCAGCAGTTCGACAGGGGCCAATCAGCCCCAGCATTTT.

This clonotype was observed a few times. The chain carries TRBV14 and TRBJ1-2, with 8 positions matching TRBD1. The CDR3 length is 17 residues. CDR1 is SGHDN, CDR2 FVKESK, per germline. V trimming: 0 bases; J trimming: 4 bases; junction bases outside the gene matches: 10. The CDR3 protein is CASSQDSGQALGYGYTF. In nucleotides, the CDR3 is TGTGCCAGCAGCCAAGATTCGGGACAGGCACTCGGCTATGGCTACACCTTC.